This TCR beta chain emerged from a study of shared clonotypes between healthy human individuals (dated by TCRdb to 2019 to 2021). Some background on the complete study: A few men and a couple of women, aged 18 to 49 years, made up the cohort. Per donor, three plates each were used for CD4 naive and CD4 memory, two for CD8 naive, and one for CD8 memory. Leukapheresis yielded between about 0.94 and 9.5 billion PBMCs per donor. The study deeply sequenced blood TCR repertoires of five healthy adults to estimate repertoire size and the extent of clonotype sharing between individuals. Different laboratories and diverse techniques were used to prepare libraries and sequence TCR repertoires, to increase sequencing depth and limit assay-specific biases. General conclusions and limits of the study: The small number of donors limited the genetic and exposure-history diversity represented. Even with the large sequencing depth, rarefaction of the sorted-subset datasets indicated that sequencing was incomplete. Across four donors, approximately 5% of naive CD4, over 3% of naive CD8, approximately 2.5% of memory CD4, and 0.3% to 0.45% of memory CD8 clonotypes were shared. Compared with non-shared clonotypes, clonotypes shared by all four sorted-subset donors had higher generation probabilities. Sampling was restricted to blood, and TCR repertoires in tissue are likely to differ from TCR repertoires in blood. Larger estimated clonotype richness was generally found for naive subsets than for memory subsets. Pairwise subsampling indicated that sequencing depth was expected to affect the degree of clonotype sharing among donors.

The donors were healthy, HIV-negative adults who had no recently reported acute infections or vaccinations. Every donor was a Caucasian adult living in Nashville, Tennessee, USA. CD4+ T cells were enriched through magnetic negative selection, after which naive cells were positively selected on CD45RA and the remaining negative fraction served as the memory subset. Blood was collected by leukapheresis, and PBMCs were isolated by Ficoll-Histopaque density gradient centrifugation and then cryopreserved in liquid nitrogen vapor phase. Analytical flow cytometry was used to check the purity and quantity of each magnetically sorted T cell population. From each sorted fraction, genomic DNA was isolated and quantified by UV absorbance on a Nanodrop 2000c. TCR CDR3 regions were amplified from genomic DNA by multiplex PCR using the deep immunoSEQ assay. Extracted genomic DNA from each cell subset was distributed evenly across all wells of several immunoSEQ 96-well plates, and each plate was treated as a replicate. For sorted subsets, approximately 200 ng of genomic DNA, equivalent to some 30,000 T cell genomes, went into each replicate PCR. Purified libraries were quantified with a Qubit 3.0 fluorometer, sized on a Bioanalyzer 2100, and re-quantified with the KAPA Library Quantification kit. Every immunoSEQ 96-well plate was sequenced on a dedicated single-read 150-cycle Illumina NextSeq 550 flow cell. For the original study's pipeline: The immunoSEQ output contained only junctional sequences without quality scores, so filtering could not match that applied to full-length reads. Sequences were annotated with PyIR, a Python wrapper for IgBLAST v1.9, using IMGT germline references to assign V/J genes and CDR3. Reads were removed for weak V/J assignments (E-value above 1e-6), missing CDR3, stop codons, out-of-frame junctions, or ambiguous translated residues. V3J clonotypes were defined as sequences sharing an identical inferred V gene, J gene, and CDR3 amino acid sequence. To compute the percentage overlap between repertoires, the number of shared unique clonotypes was divided by the size of the smaller repertoire. RTK rarefaction, the Chao1 estimator, and Recon v2.1 estimates of unobserved clonotypes were used to assess repertoire richness. Generation probabilities for all TCRbeta clonotypes obtained by the gDNA method from four donors were computed using OLGA. Sourced from immuneACCESS, this table was stored by TCRdb with only in-frame sequences that have V and J called. A share of the clones is absent; for the studies checked, an unresolved V gene accounts for under half, and the remainder has no known explanation. That table supplies the V and J calls and clone size; D and trimming were determined from the DNA. This sample lists over a million clones; roughly 97% were detected once. The top ten clonotypes cover over 1% of the sample.

To note about this clone: Which antigen it targets is not known. No base-level quality is on record; no much larger clone is a single base apart.

CDR1 and CDR2, looked up from the germline V gene, are SGDLS and YYNGEE. The CDR3 goes from the cysteine to the phenylalanine over 15 residues. Only the CDR3 portion is preserved as DNA: 45 bases, with reading frame beginning at the first base. V loses 3 bases of germline sequence and J loses 6 bases, and the interval between the two ends is 16 bases. Specimen: naive CD4+ T cells sorted from blood. Reading the label with the study, this specimen's cell subset or site is: CD45RA+ positively selected. This TCR derives from a man aged 30 to 45 in good health. The sequence is built from TRBV9 and TRBJ2-1; perhaps TRBD2 is the D gene, with 6 bases matching. This receptor carries the CDR3 CASSAPELALNEQFF. The sequenced DNA is TGTGCCAGCAGCGCCCCCGAACTAGCCCTCAATGAGCAGTTCTTC.